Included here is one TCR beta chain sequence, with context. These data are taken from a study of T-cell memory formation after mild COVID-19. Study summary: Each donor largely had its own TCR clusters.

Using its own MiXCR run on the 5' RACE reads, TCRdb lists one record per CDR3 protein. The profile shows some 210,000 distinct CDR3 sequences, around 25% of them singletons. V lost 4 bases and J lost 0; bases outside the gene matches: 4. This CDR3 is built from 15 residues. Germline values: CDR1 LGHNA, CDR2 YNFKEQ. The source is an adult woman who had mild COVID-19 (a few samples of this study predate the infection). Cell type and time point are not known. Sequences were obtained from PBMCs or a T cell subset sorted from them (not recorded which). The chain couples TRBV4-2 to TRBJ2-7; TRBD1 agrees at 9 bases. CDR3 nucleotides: TGTGCCAGCAGCCCGGGACAGGGTATCTCCTACGAGCAGTACTTC. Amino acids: CASSPGQGISYEQYF.